These 31 T cell receptor beta chains share one sample of origin, sequenced in a study of T cell repertoires in aging, cancer and after chemotherapy. TCR beta rearrangements were amplified from peripheral blood genomic DNA. Multiplex touch-down PCR with TRB-A/B primers amplified rearranged V-D-J TRB sequences. TCRdb reprocessed the multiplex PCR reads via MiXCR and lists one record per CDR3 protein. The data contain 4,000 to 5,000 distinct CDR3 sequences, roughly 25% of them seen just once; the ten biggest clones take up 25% to 30%. Specimen: blood. These receptors all come from a human donor in good health. The donor label of this sample is uncertain.

The V gene is TRBV19, the J gene TRBJ1-5; D is perhaps TRBD1 (5 bases). V was pared by 6 bases and J by 12 bases, with 21 bases between. The CDR3 is 14 amino acids. The germline CDR1 and CDR2 sequences are LNHDA and SQIVND (reference sequence). CDR3 protein: CASRPGVGGGLQHF. The CDR3 coding sequence is TGTGCCAGTAGGCCGGGGGTGGGTGGTGGGCTCCAGCATTTT.

This clonotype has more than one count but fewer than ten. This chain links TRBV11-1 with TRBJ1-1; D gene unclear. Germline V gene data show CDR1 as SGHAT and CDR2 as FQDESV (reference sequence). The CDR3 is 14 amino acids. Trimming left V 1 base short and J 1 base short, with 7 bases between. The CDR3 nucleotides are TGTGCCAGCAGCTTAGTATTCGAGAACACTGAAGCTTTCTTT. Translation: CASSLVFENTEAFF.

This clonotype occurred a few times. CDR3 sequence reads: CASSSGTDTYEQYF. DNA of the CDR3: TGTGCCAGCAGTTCCGGGACGGATACCTACGAGCAGTACTTC. The chain is built from TRBV5-6 and TRBJ2-7; either TRBD1 or TRBD2 may fit D (5 bases each). Germline V lookup: CDR1 SGHDT, CDR2 YYEEEE. Trimming shortened V by 5 bases and J by 2 bases, and 14 bases separated the two germline ends. The CDR3 loop spans 14 amino acids. Drawing the rest from reference TRBV5-6 and TRBJ2-7, the complete variable domain is DAGVTQSPTHLIKTRGQQVTLRCSPKSGHDTVSWYQQALGQGPQFIFQYYEEEERQRGNFPDRFSGHQFPNYSSELNVNALLLGDSALYLCASSSGTDTYEQYFGPGTRLTVT.

By share of the sample, this clonotype is medium-sized (0.01 to 0.1%). The J gene is TRBJ2-1, the V gene TRBV7-9; 13 bases match TRBD2. From germline, CDR1 is SEHNR and CDR2 FQNEAQ (reference sequence). CDR3 length equals 16 residues. V was clipped by 0 bases and J by 8 bases; unmatched bases: 4. The CDR3 nucleotides read TGTGCCAGCAGCTTAGCCGGGACTAGCGGGATGGATGAGCAGTTCTTC. Residues: CASSLAGTSGMDEQFF.

This clonotype is termed large. This rearrangement joins TRBV27 to TRBJ1-2; D is uncertain. This CDR3 comprises 16 residues. CDR1 MNHEY and CDR2 SMNVEV come from the germline V gene (reference sequence). V shed 3 bases and J shed 5 bases, with 19 bases lying between them. The CDR3 region is CASSFKGHQVPYGYTF. The CDR3 nucleotides are TGTGCCAGCAGTTTTAAGGGTCACCAGGTCCCATATGGCTACACCTTC.

CDR3 in DNA: TGTGCCAGCAGCGACAGGAGGAACACTGAAGCTTTCTTT. Translating it yields CASSDRRNTEAFF. V and J are TRBV6-1 and TRBJ1-1, with D possibly matching TRBD1 (6 bases). This CDR3 region has 13 residues. Germline V CDR1 and CDR2: MNHNS, SASEGT. V was clipped by 6 bases and J by 1 base, with 9 bases between them.

The J gene is TRBJ2-1, the V gene TRBV12-5; 8 bases fit TRBD1. V trimming: 6 bases; J trimming: 1 base; junction bases outside the gene matches: 8. Germline CDR1 LGHNT, CDR2 FRNRAP. The CDR3 runs to 16 residues. Here the CDR3 DNA reads TGTGCTAGTGGAGTCAACAGGGGGTCTTCCTACAATGAGCAGTTCTTC. Amino acids: CASGVNRGSSYNEQFF.

By its share, this clonotype is medium-sized. The chain couples TRBV19 to TRBJ2-7, with 13 bases that match TRBD2. CDR1 is LNHDA and CDR2 is SQIVND in the germline V gene (reference sequence). V was clipped by 9 bases and J by 5 bases; unmatched bases: 7. The CDR3 runs to 14 residues. The CDR3 region has the DNA TGTGCCAGCCAGAGAGGACTAGCGGGGGACGAGCAGTACTTC. Translation gives CASQRGLAGDEQYF.

In its sample, this clonotype is medium-sized. The V call is TRBV6-5, the J call TRBJ1-5; 8 positions match TRBD1. This CDR3 contains 14 residues. Trimming at V came to 5 bases and at J to 2 bases, leaving 2 bases not matched to a gene. Germline CDR1 MNHEY, CDR2 SVGAGI. The CDR3, as DNA: TGTGCCAGCAGTGCGACAGGGGGCAATCAGCCCCAGCATTTT. Translation: CASSATGGNQPQHF.

This clonotype was detected only once. This chain connects TRBV4-3 to TRBJ2-7; TRBD2 agrees at 8 bases. In germline, CDR1 is LGHNA, CDR2 YSLEER. With 0 bases clipped from V and 2 bases from J, the junction kept 3 bases outside the gene matches. The CDR3 has 15 amino acids. The CDR3 nucleotides read TGCGCCAGCAGCCAAGAACTAGCGGAAACCTACGAGCAGTACTTC. Residues: CASSQELAETYEQYF.

The chain has TRBV7-2 and TRBJ2-6; the D gene is possibly TRBD2 (5 bases). Trimming took off 5 bases at V and 0 bases at J, with 14 bases between the two ends. Germline assignment: CDR1 SGHTA and CDR2 FQGNSA. The CDR3 sequence is 17 residues long. The CDR3, as DNA: TGTGCCAGCAGCCCGGAGGTGGGTCCCTCTGGGGCCAACGTCCTGACTTTC. This translates into CASSPEVGPSGANVLTF.

This clonotype qualifies as medium-sized (0.01 to 0.1%). This chain links TRBV5-5 with TRBJ1-6; D perhaps matches TRBD1 (5 bases). Trimming shortened V by 3 bases and J by 6 bases, and 16 bases separated the two germline ends. Germline values: CDR1 SGHKS, CDR2 YYEKEE (reference sequence). The CDR3 is 16 residues long. The CDR3 region is CASSSSTVGGNSPLHF. CDR3 nucleotides: TGTGCCAGCAGCTCAAGCACGGTTGGGGGTAATTCACCCCTCCACTTT.

In this sample, this clonotype turned up a few times. The chain combines TRBV6-1 with TRBJ2-1, with D unclear. Trimming removed 5 bases from V and 7 bases from J, with 18 bases in between. Per the germline V gene, CDR1 is MNHNS and CDR2 is SASEGT. The CDR3 has 15 amino acids. In DNA, the CDR3 is TGTGCCAGCAGTCGAGTCGAGAACCCCAGTAATGAGCAGTTCTTC. Protein: CASSRVENPSNEQFF.

This clonotype has just one count. Given a much more abundant clone one base away, this may be a read error. V is TRBV5-4 and J is TRBJ2-5; D is ambiguous. The CDR3 has 13 residues. Germline CDR1 reads SGHNT; CDR2 reads YYREEE (reference sequence). The CDR3 spells CVSSLAGAETQYF. The DNA of the CDR3 is TGTGTCAGCAGCTTGGCTGGAGCTGAGACCCAGTACTTC.

This clonotype rates as large. J is TRBJ1-2 and V is TRBV7-2; no firm D call. Per the germline V gene, CDR1 is SGHTA and CDR2 is FQGNSA. V gave up 4 bases and J gave up 7 bases, with 16 bases separating them. The length of the CDR3 is 14 residues. CDR3 in amino acids: CASSSPDGRAGYTF. The CDR3 DNA sequence: TGTGCCAGCAGCTCCCCGGACGGAAGAGCTGGCTACACCTTC.

This clonotype is labeled medium-sized. V gene TRBV19 combines with J gene TRBJ1-1; no clear D. This CDR3 is built from 13 residues. The ends were cut back, 7 bases at V and 8 bases at J, with 17 bases in the middle. Germline V gives CDR1 LNHDA, CDR2 SQIVND (reference sequence). DNA of the CDR3: TGTGCCAGTACCTTGAGAGGGTTACAAGAAGCTTTCTTT. Translating gives CASTLRGLQEAFF.

In DNA form, the CDR3 reads TGTGCCAGCACCGAAGGGGTCAAAATCTCTGGCTACACCTTC. It encodes CASTEGVKISGYTF. The V and J genes are TRBV28 and TRBJ1-2; D is perhaps TRBD1 (5 bases). Trimming took off 7 bases at V and 7 bases at J, with 19 bases between the two ends. Per germline, CDR1 MDHEN and CDR2 SYDVKM. The CDR3 runs 14 residues.

This clonotype was counted a few times. The CDR3 DNA follows: TGTGCCAGTAGTGTGGCAGGGGGCCGCTCTGGGGCCAACGTCCTGACTTTC. Amino acids: CASSVAGGRSGANVLTF. The chain recombines TRBV7-9 with TRBJ2-6; 8 bases line up with TRBD1. Germline V CDR1 and CDR2: SEHNR, FQNEAQ (reference sequence). J lost 0 bases, V lost 9 bases, and 10 bases had no gene match. CDR3 length: 17 amino acids.

The sample holds a few counts of this clonotype. The V call is TRBV6-6, the J call TRBJ1-6; a possible D gene is TRBD1 (5 bases). V lost 2 bases, J lost 7 bases, and 15 bases lay in between. The CDR3 consists of 16 residues. Germline CDR1 reads MNHNY; CDR2 reads SVGAGI (reference sequence). The CDR3 loop is CASSYGAGGENSPLHF. Here the CDR3 DNA reads TGTGCCAGCAGTTACGGGGCCGGGGGGGAAAATTCACCCCTCCACTTT.

This clonotype is labeled as large. This chain connects TRBV29-1 to TRBJ2-5; 14 bases are shared with TRBD2. From germline, CDR1 is SQVTM and CDR2 ANQGSEA. This CDR3 contains 13 residues. V shed 7 bases and J 4 bases; nucleotides not matched to a gene: 2. CDR3 residues: CSGLAGGPETQYF. DNA of the CDR3: TGCAGCGGACTAGCGGGGGGGCCAGAGACCCAGTACTTC.

The table lists this clonotype with a count of one. This chain uses TRBV12-3 or TRBV12-4 with TRBJ2-3; 7 nucleotides match TRBD2. V shed 7 bases and J 4 bases; nucleotides not matched to a gene: 8. The CDR3 totals 14 residues. CDR3 protein: CASTHGGLADTQYF. In nucleotides, the CDR3 is TGTGCCAGCACCCACGGGGGGTTAGCAGATACGCAGTATTTT.

This chain links TRBV29-1 with TRBJ1-2; 7 bases agree with TRBD1. The V segment lost 5 bases and the J segment 4 bases; nucleotides outside the gene matches: 4. Germline CDR1 SQVTM, CDR2 ANQGSEA. The CDR3 totals 12 residues. Here the CDR3 DNA reads TGCAGCGTTAGGACAGGCTTCTATGGCTACACCTTC. Its protein is CSVRTGFYGYTF.

This clonotype was counted only a few times. The chain links TRBV5-3 to TRBJ2-4; 13 nucleotides line up with TRBD2. TRBV5-3 qualifies as an ORF whose function is uncertain. J gave up 5 bases and V 4 bases, and 6 bases lay outside the gene matches. The CDR3 is 16 amino acids. DNA of the CDR3: TGTGCCAGAAGCCTACCGGGACTAGCGGGACAAAACATTCAGTACTTC. This sequence encodes CARSLPGLAGQNIQYF.

This clonotype was recorded a few times. This chain connects TRBV10-3 to TRBJ2-7, with TRBD1 identical over 10 bases. Germline CDR1 reads ENHRY; CDR2 reads SYGVKD. The CDR3 consists of 15 residues. V was clipped by 2 bases and J by 0 bases; unmatched bases: 1. CDR3 nucleotide sequence: TGTGCCATCAGTGAGGGGGACAGGGGCTCCTACGAGCAGTACTTC. Protein sequence: CAISEGDRGSYEQYF.

This clonotype was recorded a few times. CDR3 loop: CAWSVGGQLYEQYF. Here the CDR3 DNA reads TGTGCCTGGAGTGTCGGGGGACAGCTCTACGAGCAGTACTTC. J is TRBJ2-7 and V is TRBV30; tentatively, D is TRBD1 (7 bases). Per germline, CDR1 GTSNPN and CDR2 SVGIG (reference sequence). V lost 0 bases and J 3 bases, leaving 12 bases between the germline ends. The CDR3 consists of 14 residues.

The chain couples TRBV20-1 to TRBJ2-3, with 14 bases fitting TRBD2. CDR3 length: 15 amino acids. Germline V gene sequence: CDR1 DFQATT, CDR2 SNEGSKA (reference sequence). The CDR3 region has the DNA TGCAATGCAAGACTAGCGGGGGGGCGCACAGATACGCAGTATTTT. This sequence encodes CNARLAGGRTDTQYF.

This clonotype turned up a few times. The chain has TRBV18 and TRBJ2-5, with D unclear. The CDR3 contains 11 residues. Germline-derived CDR1 and CDR2 are KGHSH and LQKENI. The V gene lost 3 bases and the J gene lost 1 base, with 0 bases spanning the gap. This chain's CDR3 is CASSPQETQYF. CDR3 DNA: TGTGCCAGCTCACCCCAAGAGACCCAGTACTTC. The variable domain in full, with the rest retrieved from reference TRBV18 and TRBJ2-5, is NAGVMQNPRHLVRRRGQEARLRCSPMKGHSHVYWYRQLPEEGLKFMVYLQKENIIDESGMPKERFSAEFPKEGPSILRIQQVVRGDSAAYFCASSPQETQYFGPGTRLLVL.

J is TRBJ1-1 and V is TRBV5-6; D uncertain. Trimming removed 1 base from V and 5 bases from J, with 9 bases in between. The CDR3 has 13 residues. Germline CDR1 reads SGHDT; CDR2 reads YYEEEE. The DNA for the CDR3 is TGTGCCAGCAGCTTGTTTTTGGTTACTGAAGCTTTCTTT. Residues: CASSLFLVTEAFF.

The genes are TRBV27 and TRBJ1-4, with unresolved D. The germline CDR1 and CDR2 sequences are MNHEY and SMNVEV (reference sequence). The CDR3 extends over 15 amino acids. The ends were cut back, 1 base at V and 8 bases at J, with 14 bases in the middle. This CDR3 is CASSLFSRIREKLFF. In DNA, the CDR3 is TGTGCCAGCAGTTTATTTAGTAGGATTAGGGAAAAACTGTTTTTT.

V is TRBV12-3 or TRBV12-4 and J is TRBJ2-7; maybe TRBD2 (7 bases). The length of the CDR3 is 14 residues. V was shortened by 4 bases and J by 2 bases, with 12 bases between the two germline ends. The chain's CDR3 is CASSSGGRAYEQYF. CDR3 DNA: TGTGCCAGCAGTTCCGGGGGGCGAGCCTACGAGCAGTACTTC.

In its sample, this clonotype ranks as large (0.1 to 1%). The chain recombines TRBV7-6 with TRBJ2-1; D is unclear. The CDR3 extends over 13 amino acids. Looked up from germline, CDR1 is SGHVS and CDR2 is FNYEAQ. Trimming took off 5 bases at V and 7 bases at J, with 12 bases between the two ends. CDR3 coding DNA: TGTGCCAGCAGCCCATACTTACAAAATGAGCAGTTCTTC. Protein product: CASSPYLQNEQFF.